This T cell receptor (beta chain) is from a study of cytomegalovirus exposure and HLA in healthy donors. Study-wide results and limits: Most TCR beta V segments were productive about 87% or about 30% of the time in an earlier analysis. When a later analysis was performed, an Asian-associated ancestry cluster reportedly had fewer N-insertions than the approximately 680-donor mean.

V was shortened by 3 bases and J by 3 bases, with 8 bases between the two germline ends. This CDR3 has 13 residues. Germline CDR1 reads MNHEY; CDR2 reads SMNVEV (reference sequence). In regard to this clone: The antigen is undetermined.

PCR amplification relied on 60 Vbeta primers (plus 13 Jbeta primers). Libraries were prepared by immunoSEQ multiplex PCR; TCRdb keeps only in-frame clonotypes and omits some of them. The sample lists over 150,000 clones, more than 65% occurring once. The specimen was PBMCs. J is TRBJ1-2 and V is TRBV27, with D uncertain. The receptor was isolated from a girl aged 5 to 17 in good health and CMV-seropositive. This chain's CDR3 is CASSLNTDYGYTF. For the CDR3, the DNA is TGTGCCAGCAGTTTGAATACAGACTATGGCTACACCTTC.